This TCR beta chain was retrieved from a study of T cell responses to AZD1222 COVID-19 vaccine. Study-wide results and caveats: Following two doses of AZD1222, Spike-specific TCR breadth and depth rose. Just 5 to 7 AZD1222 recipients tested seropositive at baseline. Clonal diversity was possibly underestimated, and the donors were mostly white British, with more females. The study reported that nearly half of spike-specific TCRs target unmutated variant regions.

Comment on this clone: The antigen remains unidentified.

Clones were read by immunoSEQ multiplex PCR, and TCRdb kept only the in-frame ones, dropping some. The sample includes approximately 80,000 clones, 80% to 90% seen only once; the top ten take roughly an eighth. Source: peripheral blood, taken 28 days after the second AZD1222 dose. The TCR sequence derives from an adult who received the AZD1222 COVID-19 vaccine.

CDR3 sequence: CASSIRGYNQPQHF. CDR3 bases: TGTGCCAGTAGTATACGAGGGTACAATCAGCCCCAGCATTTT. The chain employs TRBV19 and TRBJ1-5; D is uncertain. Germline CDR1 reads LNHDA; CDR2 reads SQIVND (reference sequence). Trimming took 2 bases from V and 3 from J, leaving 8 bases between them. This CDR3 spans 14 amino acids.